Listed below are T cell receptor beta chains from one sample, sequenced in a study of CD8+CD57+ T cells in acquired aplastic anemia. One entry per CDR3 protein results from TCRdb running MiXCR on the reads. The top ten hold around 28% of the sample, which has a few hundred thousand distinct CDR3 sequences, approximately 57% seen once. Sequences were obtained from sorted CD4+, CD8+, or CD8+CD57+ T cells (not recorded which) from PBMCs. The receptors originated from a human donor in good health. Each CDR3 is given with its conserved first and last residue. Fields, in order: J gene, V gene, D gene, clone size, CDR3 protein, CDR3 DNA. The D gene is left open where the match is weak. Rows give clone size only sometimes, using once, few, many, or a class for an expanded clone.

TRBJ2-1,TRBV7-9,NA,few,CASSTASTTGSNEQFF,TGTGCCAGTTCGACAGCTTCGACTACGGGTTCCAATGAGCAGTTCTTC
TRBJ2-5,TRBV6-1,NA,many,CASSAYRDKETQYF,TGTGCCAGCAGCGCATACCGGGACAAAGAGACCCAGTACTTC
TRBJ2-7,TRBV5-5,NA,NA,CASSLLEGYEQYF,TGTGCCAGCAGCTTACTAGAAGGCTACGAGCAGTACTTC
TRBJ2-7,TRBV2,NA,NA,CASSLGLREQYF,TGTGCCAGCAGTTTGGGGTTACGGGAGCAGTACTTC
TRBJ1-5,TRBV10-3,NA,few,CAISQGNSNQPQHF,TGTGCCATTTCACAGGGTAATAGCAATCAGCCCCAGCATTTT
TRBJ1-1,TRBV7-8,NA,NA,CASSPEGGWDTEAFF,TGTGCCAGCAGCCCAGAGGGGGGATGGGACACTGAAGCTTTCTTT
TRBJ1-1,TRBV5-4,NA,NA,CASSLAAFNTEAFF,TGTGCCAGCAGCTTGGCAGCGTTTAACACTGAAGCTTTCTTT
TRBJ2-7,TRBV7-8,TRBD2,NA,CASSQSRDYPEQYF,TGTGCCAGCAGCCAGTCCCGGGACTACCCCGAGCAGTACTTC
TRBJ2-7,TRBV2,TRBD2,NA,CASSRLAAYEQYF,TGTGCCAGCAGTAGGCTAGCGGCCTACGAGCAGTACTTC
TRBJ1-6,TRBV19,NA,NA,CASTYNYPTYNSPLHF,TGTGCCAGCACCTACAACTACCCCACCTATAATTCACCCCTCCACTTT
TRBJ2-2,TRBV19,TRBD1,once,CASSDWTGNTGELFF,TGTGCCAGTAGTGATTGGACAGGGAACACCGGGGAGCTGTTTTTT
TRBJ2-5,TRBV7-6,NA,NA,CASSRRGEGETQYF,TGTGCCAGCAGCCGCAGAGGGGAAGGAGAGACCCAGTACTTC
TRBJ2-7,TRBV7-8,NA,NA,CASSLLRQGSYEQYF,TGTGCCAGCAGCTTATTAAGGCAGGGGTCCTACGAGCAGTACTTC
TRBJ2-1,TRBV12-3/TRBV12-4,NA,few,CASSLGQGLYNEQFF,TGTGCCAGCAGTTTGGGGCAGGGGCTCTACAATGAGCAGTTCTTC
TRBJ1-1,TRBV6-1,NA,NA,CASSKLGLGLDTEAFF,TGTGCCAGCAGTAAACTTGGTCTGGGGTTAGACACTGAAGCTTTCTTT
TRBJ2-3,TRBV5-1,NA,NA,CASSHYEGTDTQYF,TGCGCCAGCAGCCACTACGAGGGCACAGATACGCAGTATTTT
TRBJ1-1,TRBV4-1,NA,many,CASSQDSSSEAFF,TGCGCCAGCAGCCAAGATAGCTCATCTGAAGCTTTCTTT
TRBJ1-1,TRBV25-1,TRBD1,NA,CASTSGRDRGAFF,TGTGCCAGCACCTCCGGCCGGGACAGGGGAGCTTTCTTT
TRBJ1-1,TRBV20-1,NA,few,CSAPGGAQTEAFF,TGCAGTGCCCCTGGGGGGGCGCAGACTGAAGCTTTCTTT
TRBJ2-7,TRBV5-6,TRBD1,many,CASSLDLGTAEQYF,TGTGCCAGCAGCTTGGATTTGGGGACAGCCGAGCAGTACTTC
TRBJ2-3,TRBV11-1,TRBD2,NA,CASSFETSGRDTQYF,TGTGCCAGCAGCTTCGAGACTAGCGGGAGAGATACGCAGTATTTT
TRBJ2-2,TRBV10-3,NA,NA,CAINAGPDTGELFF,TGTGCCATCAACGCGGGACCGGACACCGGGGAGCTGTTTTTT
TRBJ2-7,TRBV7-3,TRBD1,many,CASSVGQGAREQYF,TGTGCCAGCAGTGTGGGACAGGGGGCTCGAGAGCAGTACTTC
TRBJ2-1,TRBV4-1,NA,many,CASSDTGYNEQFF,TGCGCCAGCTCGGATACGGGGTACAATGAGCAGTTCTTC
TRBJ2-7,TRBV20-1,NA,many,CSANLRAQASYEQYF,TGCAGTGCCAACCTTCGGGCACAGGCCTCCTACGAGCAGTACTTC
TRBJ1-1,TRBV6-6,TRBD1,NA,CASRTGQGPEAFF,TGTGCCAGCAGGACGGGACAGGGCCCTGAAGCTTTCTTT
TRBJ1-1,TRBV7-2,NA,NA,CASSSAATMNTEAFF,TGTGCCAGCAGCTCAGCGGCAACGATGAACACTGAAGCTTTCTTT
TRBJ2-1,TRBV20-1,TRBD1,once,CSAQGQGMGNEQFF,TGCAGTGCCCAAGGACAGGGAATGGGTAATGAGCAGTTCTTC
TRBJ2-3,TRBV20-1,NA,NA,CSASPGVSSADTQYF,TGCAGTGCCTCTCCGGGAGTCTCGTCCGCAGATACGCAGTATTTT
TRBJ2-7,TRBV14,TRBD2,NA,CASSPNGGSYEQYF,TGTGCCAGCAGCCCCAACGGGGGGTCCTACGAGCAGTACTTC
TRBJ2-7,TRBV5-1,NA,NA,CASSLVGVYEQYF,TGCGCCAGCAGCTTAGTGGGGGTTTACGAGCAGTACTTC
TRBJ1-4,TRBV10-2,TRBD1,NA,CASNRGGEKLFF,TGCGCCAGCAACCGAGGGGGCGAAAAACTGTTTTTT
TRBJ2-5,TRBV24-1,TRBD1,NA,CATSDLDRGETQYF,TGTGCCACCAGTGATTTAGACAGGGGGGAGACCCAGTACTTC
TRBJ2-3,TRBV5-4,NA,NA,CASSDYSTDTRYF,TGTGCCAGTTCCGACTACAGCACAGATACGCGGTATTTT
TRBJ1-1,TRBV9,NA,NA,CASSVGGRMNTEAFF,TGTGCCAGCAGCGTAGGGGGACGGATGAACACTGAAGCTTTCTTT
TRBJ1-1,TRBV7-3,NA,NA,CASSLVGGPSGEAFF,TGTGCCAGCAGCTTAGTCGGGGGGCCCTCCGGTGAAGCTTTCTTT
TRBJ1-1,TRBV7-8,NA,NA,CASSAEGSYRNTEAFF,TGTGCCAGCAGTGCCGAGGGCTCATATCGGAACACTGAAGCTTTCTTT
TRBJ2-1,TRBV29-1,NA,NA,CTTLGTARSNEQFF,TGCACAACCCTAGGGACCGCACGGAGCAATGAGCAGTTCTTC
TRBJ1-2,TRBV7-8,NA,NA,CASMEQGNNGYTF,TGTGCCAGCATGGAGCAGGGCAACAATGGCTACACCTTC
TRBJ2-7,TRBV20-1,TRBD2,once,CSVNPVEASGIYEQYF,TGCAGTGTTAATCCGGTCGAGGCTAGCGGAATCTACGAGCAGTACTTC
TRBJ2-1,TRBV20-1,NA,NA,CSAPSMNEQFF,TGCAGTGCTCCATCCATGAATGAGCAGTTCTTC
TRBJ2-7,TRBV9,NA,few,CASSVGDTLYEQYF,TGTGCCAGCAGCGTAGGGGACACACTCTACGAGCAGTACTTC
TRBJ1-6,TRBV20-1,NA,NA,CSARGTPNSPLHF,TGCAGTGCTAGAGGGACACCTAATTCACCCCTCCACTTT
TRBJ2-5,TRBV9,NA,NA,CASSEEFRETQYF,TGTGCCAGCAGCGAAGAGTTTCGCGAGACCCAGTACTTC
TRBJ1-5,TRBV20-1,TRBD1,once,CSARDPGQGGQPQHF,TGCAGTGCTAGAGATCCTGGACAGGGGGGCCAGCCCCAGCATTTT
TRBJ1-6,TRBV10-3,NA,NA,CAISAGGSSPLHF,TGTGCCATCAGTGCGGGGGGGTCCTCACCCCTCCACTTT
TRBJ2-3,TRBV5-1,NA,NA,CASSLGAYESTDTQYF,TGCGCCAGCAGCTTGGGGGCCTATGAAAGCACAGATACGCAGTATTTT
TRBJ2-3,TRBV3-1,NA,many,CASSRDPHTQYF,TGTGCCAGCAGCCGGGACCCGCATACGCAGTATTTT
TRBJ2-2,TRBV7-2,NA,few,CASSLKGGPFF,TGTGCCAGCAGCTTAAAGGGGGGGCCGTTTTTT